Here is one T cell receptor beta chain with its context. Its specificity is not known. This entry is derived from a study of blood T cells in healthy people across ages. Study conclusions and caveats: Per million T cells, TCR beta diversity dropped roughly linearly as age increased.

Ranging in age from roughly 6 to 90, the donors were healthy Caucasian individuals from Russia. Next came a second PCR, run for roughly 6 to 11 cycles, which used a sample-barcoded 5' primer along with a J-beta primer mix. Each of the samples gave a minimum of 3 million paired-end reads that contained CDR3. TCRdb reprocessed the 5' RACE reads with MiXCR, giving one entry per CDR3 protein. The profile shows 950,000 to 1,200,000 distinct CDR3 sequences, about two fifths of them singletons. The sequenced sample consisted of blood. This receptor was taken from a young man in good health.

Here the CDR3 DNA reads TGTGCTAGTGGTGTGACAGGTCGTCGGGAGCTGTTTTTT. Protein: CASGVTGRRELFF. J is TRBJ2-2 and V is TRBV12-5, with D possibly matching TRBD1 (6 bases). The CDR3 runs to 13 residues. Trimming stripped 5 bases from V and 9 bases from J, with 13 bases between. Germline CDR1 is LGHNT and CDR2 is FRNRAP.